Shown below are 16 T cell receptor beta chains from a single sample sequenced in a study of T cell responses to AZD1222 COVID-19 vaccine. The method was immunoSEQ multiplex PCR; TCRdb's version includes in-frame clones alone and lacks a portion of them. Here the sample spans roughly 99,000 clones, roughly 87% being singletons. This specimen was peripheral blood, taken on day 0 of AZD1222 vaccination. These receptors were obtained from an adult in good health.

The V gene is TRBV19, the J gene TRBJ2-2; 9 nucleotides align to TRBD2. CDR1 is LNHDA and CDR2 is SQIVND in the germline V gene (reference sequence). The CDR3 sequence is 14 residues long. Losses at the gene ends were 7 bases for V and 4 bases for J; bases not matched to a gene: 4. In DNA form, the CDR3 reads TGTGCCAGTACGGCGGGAGGGTTCACCGGGGAGCTGTTTTTT. Translating gives CASTAGGFTGELFF.

The J gene is TRBJ1-1, the V gene TRBV29-1; D perhaps matches TRBD1 (6 bases). The CDR3 spans 12 residues. CDR1 is SQVTM and CDR2 is ANQGSEA in the germline V gene. The V and J ends lost 7 bases and 10 bases respectively, with 19 bases between them. CDR3 DNA sequence: TGCAGCGCTATCAAACAGGGCCCGGGAGCTTTCTTT. Protein: CSAIKQGPGAFF. Complete variable domain (other parts from reference TRBV29-1 and TRBJ1-1): SAVISQKPSRDICQRGTSLTIQCQVDSQVTMMFWYRQQPGQSLTLIATANQGSEATYESGFVIDKFPISRPNLTFSTLTVSNMSPEDSSIYLCSAIKQGPGAFFGQGTRLTVV.

The rearrangement links TRBV6-2 or TRBV6-3 to TRBJ1-5, with D hard to call. Germline loops: CDR1 MNHEY, CDR2 SVGEGT. This CDR3 is 15 amino acids long. The V and J ends lost 0 bases and 4 bases respectively, with 10 bases between them. CDR3 nucleotides: TGTGCCAGCAGTTACTCCGGGGAAGGGAATCAGCCCCAGCATTTT. It is translated as CASSYSGEGNQPQHF.

In the case of this clone: Other DNA sequences in the sample encode the same CDR3. This chain joins TRBV5-4 and TRBJ1-1; no reliable D call. Trimming stripped 1 base from V and 1 base from J, with 5 bases between. The V gene's germline CDR1 is SGHNT and CDR2 YYREEE (reference sequence). The CDR3 has 13 amino acids. The DNA of the CDR3 is TGTGCCAGCAGCTTGCCCAAGAACACTGAAGCTTTCTTT. It is translated as CASSLPKNTEAFF.

The rearrangement uses TRBV6-1 and TRBJ1-5, with D maybe TRBD1 (6 bases). The CDR3 consists of 15 residues. V lost 0 bases, J lost 6 bases, and 12 bases lay in between. Germline CDR1 is MNHNS and CDR2 is SASEGT. The CDR3 reads CASSEAGGPSQPQHF. CDR3 in DNA: TGTGCCAGCAGTGAAGCGGGGGGGCCCAGTCAGCCCCAGCATTTT.

In this sample, this clone turned up a few times. V is TRBV7-2 and J is TRBJ1-1, with a tentative D call TRBD1 (5 bases). Germline CDR1 is SGHTA and CDR2 is FQGNSA. V was trimmed by 5 bases and J by 4 bases, leaving 11 bases between them. The CDR3 consists of 13 residues. The CDR3 here is CASSTDRSTEAFF. As DNA, the CDR3 is TGTGCCAGCAGCACCGACAGAAGCACTGAAGCTTTCTTT.

The chain carries TRBV5-8 and TRBJ2-5; perhaps D is TRBD1 or TRBD2 (5 bases each). Germline CDR1 SGHTS, CDR2 YDEGEE. CDR3 size: 16 residues. The germline V and J ends were trimmed by 4 bases and 5 bases, with 21 bases remaining between them. CDR3 coding DNA: TGTGCCAGCAGCCCAGGAATCCAAGGGGAGATGGAGACCCAGTACTTC. It is translated as CASSPGIQGEMETQYF.

The chain has TRBV19 and TRBJ1-2; 7 bases match TRBD1. V trimming: 5 bases; J trimming: 5 bases; junction bases outside the gene matches: 5. Germline V gives CDR1 LNHDA, CDR2 SQIVND (reference sequence). This CDR3 spans 13 amino acids. CDR3: CASSAGTAYGYTF. The CDR3 nucleotides read TGTGCCAGTAGTGCCGGGACAGCTTATGGCTACACCTTC. Looking up the rest from reference TRBV19 and TRBJ1-2 gives the full variable domain: DGGITQSPKYLFRKEGQNVTLSCEQNLNHDAMYWYRQDPGQGLRLIYYSQIVNDFQKGDIAEGYSVSREKKESFPLTVTSAQKNPTAFYLCASSAGTAYGYTFGSGTRLTVV.

The V call is TRBV30, the J call TRBJ2-7, with D uncertain. Deletions cut 0 bases from V and 5 bases from J, with 11 bases between. Germline V gene sequence: CDR1 GTSNPN, CDR2 SVGIG (reference sequence). CDR3 size: 13 residues. The CDR3 nucleotides are TGTGCCTGGAGTGTACGCAGTAACCACGAGCAGTACTTC. It codes for CAWSVRSNHEQYF. Supplemented by reference TRBV30 and TRBJ2-7, the full variable domain reads SQTIHQWPATLVQPVGSPLSLECTVEGTSNPNLYWYRQAAGRGLQLLFYSVGIGQISSEVPQNLSASRPQDRQFILSSKKLLLSDSGFYLCAWSVRSNHEQYFGPGTRLTVT.

The chain combines TRBV28 with TRBJ2-5; TRBD2 matches at 9 bases. The V and J ends lost 3 bases and 4 bases, in that order; junction bases with no gene match: 3. In germline, CDR1 is MDHEN, CDR2 SYDVKM. The CDR3 is 14 amino acids. In nucleotides, the CDR3 is TGTGCCAGCAGTTTTCAGCGGGAGGTAGAGACCCAGTACTTC. Residues: CASSFQREVETQYF.

The CDR3: CASSQDFHYGYTF. The CDR3 region has the DNA TGCGCCAGCAGCCAAGACTTCCACTATGGCTACACCTTC. This rearrangement joins TRBV4-3 to TRBJ1-2; no reliable D call. Per the germline V gene, CDR1 is LGHNA and CDR2 is YSLEER. V was clipped by 0 bases and J by 3 bases, with 5 bases between them. This CDR3 contains 13 residues.

The CDR3 here is CATSRTGQGTLGNSPLHF. CDR3 nucleotide sequence: TGTGCCACCAGCAGAACCGGACAGGGCACCTTGGGTAATTCACCCCTCCACTTT. The rearrangement joins TRBV15 to TRBJ1-6, with 8 bases that match TRBD1. Germline V lookup: CDR1 LNHNV, CDR2 YYDKDF (reference sequence). J was trimmed by 6 bases and V by 2 bases; bases with no gene match: 12. There are 18 residues in the CDR3. The complete variable domain, with remaining parts taken from reference TRBV15 and TRBJ1-6, reads DAMVIQNPRYQVTQFGKPVTLSCSQTLNHNVMYWYQQKSSQAPKLLFHYYDKDFNNEADTPDNFQSRRPNTSFCFLDIRSPGLGDTAMYLCATSRTGQGTLGNSPLHFGNGTRLTVT.

This chain uses TRBV6-2 or TRBV6-3 with TRBJ2-3; D unclear. V was cut by 5 bases and J by 2 bases, with 2 bases left in between. The CDR3 is 11 residues long. Looked up from germline, CDR1 is MNHEY and CDR2 is SVGEGT. This chain's CDR3 is CASSNTDTQYF. CDR3 nucleotides: TGTGCCAGCAGTAACACAGATACGCAGTATTTT.

This chain uses TRBV27 with TRBJ1-1, with 8 bases aligning to TRBD1. V lost 8 bases to trimming and J lost 1 base; unmatched junction nucleotides: 6. The CDR3 contains 14 residues. Germline V gene sequence: CDR1 MNHEY, CDR2 SMNVEV (reference sequence). CDR3 DNA sequence: TGTGCCAGCGGGAGAGACAGGGGGAACACTGAAGCTTTCTTT. Its translation is CASGRDRGNTEAFF.

V usage is TRBV18 and J usage is TRBJ1-1; D might be TRBD1 (5 bases). The CDR3 has 14 amino acids. CDR1 is KGHSH, CDR2 LQKENI, per germline. V lost 2 bases to trimming and J lost 6 bases, with 13 bases between them. Written as DNA, the CDR3 is TGTGCCAGCTCACCAAAGGCAGGGACCGCTGAAGCTTTCTTT. It specifies CASSPKAGTAEAFF.

V is TRBV30 and J is TRBJ2-2; D is tentatively TRBD1 or TRBD2 (5 bases each). CDR3 length: 13 amino acids. Per germline, CDR1 GTSNPN and CDR2 SVGIG (reference sequence). V lost 5 bases to trimming and J lost 3 bases, with 10 bases between them. The CDR3 DNA is TGTGCCTGGGGGGGTACCGACACCGGGGAGCTGTTTTTT. It specifies CAWGGTDTGELFF.